Below, 10 T cell receptor beta chains from the same sample are listed, as sequenced in a study of neurological immune-mediated disorders. TCRdb processed the 5' RACE reads anew with MiXCR; each CDR3 protein has one entry. Of approximately 38,000 distinct CDR3 sequences listed, more than 9% were seen once; the top ten hold 3.5% to 4%. The sequencing input was CD4+ T cells from blood. The receptors derive from a woman in her twenties or thirties with HTLV-1-associated myelopathy (HAM/TSP).

The CDR3 is CAIRPIDREWGGYTF. DNA of the CDR3: TGTGCCATCAGACCCATTGACAGGGAATGGGGTGGCTACACCTTC. This sequence joins TRBV10-3 and TRBJ1-2; 7 positions agree with TRBD1. Germline loops: CDR1 ENHRY, CDR2 SYGVKD. CDR3 size: 15 residues. The ends lost 6 bases at V and 7 bases at J; junction bases unmatched: 14.

The table lists this clonotype with many counts. The rearrangement uses TRBV20-1 and TRBJ2-1, with TRBD2 matching over 9 bases. There are 16 residues in the CDR3. CDR1 is DFQATT and CDR2 is SNEGSKA in the germline V gene (reference sequence). V shed 3 bases, J shed 3 bases, and the junction held 9 bases outside the gene matches. This CDR3 reads CSASRPRRGGYNEQFF. CDR3 sequence (DNA): TGCAGTGCTAGCCGTCCTCGGCGGGGGGGCTACAATGAGCAGTTCTTC.

This clonotype was counted ten times or more. The V call is TRBV20-1, the J call TRBJ2-6; maybe TRBD1 (6 bases). Germline CDR1 DFQATT, CDR2 SNEGSKA (reference sequence). Trimming took off 2 bases at V and 0 bases at J, with 11 bases between the two ends. The CDR3 length is 16 residues. CDR3 in DNA: TGCAGTGCTAGATACACAGGGCGCTCTGGGGCCAACGTCCTGACTTTC. Translated: CSARYTGRSGANVLTF.

This clonotype has ten or more counts. The J gene is TRBJ1-1, the V gene TRBV5-1, with unresolved D. Per the germline V gene, CDR1 is SGHRS and CDR2 is YFSETQ. Trimming left V 0 bases short and J 4 bases short, with 13 bases between. The CDR3 is 15 residues long. For the CDR3, the DNA is TGCGCCAGCAGCTTGGGTGCCGCTCCTCTCACTGAAGCTTTCTTT. Translating gives CASSLGAAPLTEAFF.

Ten or more counts support this clonotype. V usage is TRBV7-2 and J usage is TRBJ1-5, with D uncertain. The CDR3 has 15 amino acids. V lost 6 bases and J 3 bases, leaving 15 bases between the germline ends. Per germline, CDR1 SGHTA and CDR2 FQGNSA. CDR3: CASSPDRSPNQPQHF. The CDR3 DNA sequence: TGTGCCAGCAGTCCAGACCGATCGCCCAATCAGCCCCAGCATTTT.

This clonotype was detected many times. V is TRBV3-1 and J is TRBJ1-1; 8 bases agree with TRBD1. The CDR3 covers 14 residues. The germline gives CDR1 LGHDT, CDR2 YNNKEL (reference sequence). Losses at the gene ends were 6 bases for V and 6 bases for J; bases not matched to a gene: 9. In DNA form, the CDR3 reads TGTGCCAGCAGGCGCCAGGGGGCTTGGGCTGAAGCTTTCTTT. This sequence encodes CASRRQGAWAEAFF.

This clonotype was seen ten or more times. The rearrangement uses TRBV5-1 and TRBJ2-7; TRBD1 agrees at 12 bases. Looked up from germline, CDR1 is SGHRS and CDR2 is YFSETQ. The junction had 7 bases not matched to a gene; V was cut back by 4 bases and J by 8 bases. The CDR3 contains 14 residues. The CDR3: CASSPGTGGDKQYF. The CDR3 DNA is TGCGCCAGCAGCCCCGGGACAGGGGGCGACAAGCAGTACTTC. Drawing the rest from reference TRBV5-1 and TRBJ2-7, the complete variable domain is KAGVTQTPRYLIKTRGQQVTLSCSPISGHRSVSWYQQTPGQGLQFLFEYFSETQRNKGNFPGRFSGRQFSNSRSEMNVSTLELGDSALYLCASSPGTGGDKQYFGPGTRLTVT.

In this sample, this clonotype turned up many times. The chain recombines TRBV14 with TRBJ1-2; possibly TRBD1 for D (5 bases). V lost 1 base to trimming and J lost 8 bases, with 11 bases between them. The CDR3 consists of 13 residues. Germline CDR1 reads SGHDN; CDR2 reads FVKESK. The CDR3 coding sequence is TGTGCCAGCAGCCAAGGGGGGAGGGACGGCTACACCTTC. Protein: CASSQGGRDGYTF.

Many counts were recorded for this clonotype. The chain joins TRBV24-1 to TRBJ1-1, with D maybe TRBD1 (5 bases). The CDR3 length is 14 residues. V was shortened by 3 bases and J by 1 base, with 8 bases between the two germline ends. CDR1 KGHDR and CDR2 SFDVKD come from the germline V gene. CDR3 sequence (DNA): TGTGCCACCAGTGATCGACAGCCGAACACTGAAGCTTTCTTT. It encodes CATSDRQPNTEAFF.

This clonotype was found many times. The chain couples TRBV7-2 to TRBJ1-2; maybe TRBD1 (5 bases). With 0 bases removed from V and 4 bases from J, the gap between germline ends came to 12 bases. Per germline, CDR1 SGHTA and CDR2 FQGNSA. There are 15 residues in the CDR3. For the CDR3, the DNA is TGTGCCAGCAGCTTAGCCGAGGGGCGAACCTATGGCTACACCTTC. Its protein product is CASSLAEGRTYGYTF.